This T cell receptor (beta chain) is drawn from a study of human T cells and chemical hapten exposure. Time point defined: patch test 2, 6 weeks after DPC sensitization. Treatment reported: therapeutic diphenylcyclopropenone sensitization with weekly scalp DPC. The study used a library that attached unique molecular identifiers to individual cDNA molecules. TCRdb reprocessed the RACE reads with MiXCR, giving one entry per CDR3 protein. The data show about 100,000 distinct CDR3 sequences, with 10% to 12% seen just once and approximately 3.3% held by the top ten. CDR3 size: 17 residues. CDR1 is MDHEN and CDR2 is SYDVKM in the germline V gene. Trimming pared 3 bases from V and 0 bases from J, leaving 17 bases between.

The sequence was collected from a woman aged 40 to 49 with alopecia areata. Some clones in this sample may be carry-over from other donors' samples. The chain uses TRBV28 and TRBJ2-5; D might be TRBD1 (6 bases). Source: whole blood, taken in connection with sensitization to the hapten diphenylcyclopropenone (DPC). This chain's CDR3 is CASSFTLTGVHQETQYF. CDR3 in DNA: TGTGCCAGCAGTTTTACGCTGACAGGAGTTCACCAAGAGACCCAGTACTTC.